This T cell receptor (beta chain) was retrieved from a study of blood T cells in healthy people across ages. Study findings and constraints: Bulk PBMC profiling left naive and antigen-experienced comparisons inconclusive.

The sample holds a few counts of this clonotype. Its antigen is not known. V was clipped by 4 bases and J by 4 bases, with 13 bases between them. Germline-derived CDR1 and CDR2 are SGHNT and YYREEE (reference sequence). The CDR3 totals 14 residues. Every donor gave roughly 9.2 milliliters of peripheral blood. For the second PCR, which ran for roughly 7 to 11 cycles, a sample-barcoded 5' primer and a J-beta primer mix were used. TCRdb independently ran MiXCR on the 5' RACE reads; one entry per CDR3 protein. The repertoire holds about 540,000 distinct CDR3 sequences, around 24% seen once, with just under 9% in the top ten. These same records also appear under a second study, on T cells of mothers and their children. That work states: With unrelated pairs as the comparison, related mother-child pairs had a slightly higher overlap that was not significant.

The chain links TRBV5-4 to TRBJ2-3, with no clear D. Sequencing was performed on blood. The TCR sequence derives from a boy aged 5-17 years in good health. The CDR3 DNA is TGTGCCAGCAGCGGAGAACTAAGGTCAGATACGCAGTATTTT. This gives the protein CASSGELRSDTQYF.